The entry that follows covers one T cell receptor (beta chain) sequence. At least ten counts were recorded for this clonotype. Its antigen target is currently unknown. Base qualities were left out, and no much larger clone turns up one base away. The data were obtained in a study of regulatory T cells in long-lasting Graves disease (dated by TCRdb to the early 2020s). Regarding the research as a whole: Patients with newly diagnosed Graves' disease had been on antithyroid drugs for under 3 months. Persistent Graves' disease patients were compared with newly diagnosed Graves' disease patients by peripheral blood TCR sequencing and RNA sequencing. The study was conducted in China and was registered as a clinical trial. A total of around 35 samples underwent TCR sequencing, from about 13 patients with persistent Graves' disease and about 20 patients with newly diagnosed Graves' disease. The paper as a whole reports these results and caveats: Peripheral blood alone was examined, since thyroid tissue, which constituted the primary lesion, could not be accessed. TRBV28, TRBJ1-2 and TRBJ2-5 were preferentially used in persistent disease, while TRBV20-1 and TRBJ2-1 were favored in newly diagnosed disease. Sequencing and analysis were restricted to the TCR beta chain. The authors noted that the small sample size was a limitation that may lower accuracy. Compared with newly diagnosed patients, patients with persistent Graves' disease had lower TCR Shannon entropy and fewer highly expanded clones, which suggests clonal expansion. Persistent patients shared more public clonotypes among themselves (approximately 2,500) than newly diagnosed patients did (approximately 970).

In the paper's terms, the time point label means: newly diagnosed GD, antithyroid drugs for less than 3 months. For both TCR sequencing and RNA sequencing, RNA was extracted from PBMCs in TRIzol. Graves' disease was diagnosed according to American Thyroid Association guidelines. Patients for the study were recruited at an endocrinology department in Xi'an, China. Each patient gave about 10 milliliters of peripheral blood, collected in an EDTA anticoagulant tube. Ficoll Paque Plus density gradient separation was used to isolate PBMCs, and no further T cell sorting was performed. An Agilent 2100 Bioanalyzer and agarose gel were used to assess RNA quality, and a NanoDrop 2000 was used to measure RNA concentration. Inclusive of the bounding cysteine and phenylalanine, the CDR3 is 18 residues long. The only DNA kept is the CDR3, 54 bases in frame from the first base. According to the germline V gene, CDR1 reads MNHEY and CDR2 reads SVGEGT. Trimmed from V: 2 bases; trimmed from J: 3 bases; junction bases lacking a gene match: 13.

The library came from multiplex PCR. Sequencing was carried out with an Illumina HiSeq 4000. To build TCR beta libraries, CDR3 regions were amplified by Arm-PCR using iRepertoire HTBI primers. Before sequencing, the PCR products underwent gel purification. Turning to the authors' computational methods: A total of fewer than 70 TRBV and 14 TRBJ segments were identified across samples and were used for gene usage analysis of CDR3 amino acid clonotypes. COPE and FqMerger were used to merge the filtered high-quality paired reads into contigs. Contigs were aligned with BLAST to IMGT TRBV, TRBD and TRBJ reference genes, and CDR3 was defined per IMGT. Any clonotype with a frequency above 0.1% was counted as a highly expanded clone. Shannon entropy served as the measure of repertoire diversity, while the Gini coefficient captured V-J evenness. A clonotype was considered public if more than one individual shared it. The public reads were quality trimmed at Q25 with fastp and then assembled into clones with MiXCR by TCRdb, keeping productive beta chains. Each entry is one CDR3 protein sequence, shown with its most common DNA and genes. The V and J calls and clone size come from TCRdb's table, not from the authors' own analysis. The sample data list 350,000 to 550,000 distinct CDR3 sequences, and around 14% of these were observed just once. About a sixth of the sample is taken by the ten largest.

These sequences were also reported in another study, on T cells in Graves' hyperthyroidism and ophthalmopathy. The second study's paper adds: Stable Graves' hyperthyroidism was defined as no progression to ophthalmopathy during 18 months of follow-up. Hyperthyroidism patients were newly diagnosed, with disease duration under 2 months, and aged 18 to 65 years. The study excluded patients with uncontrolled infections, other autoimmune diseases, pregnancy or lactation. Diagnoses were established on the basis of clinical symptoms, serum thyroxine and TRAb, thyroid ultrasound, and orbital computed tomography. For the first round of RT-PCR on the TCR CDR3, the HTBI primer set was used together with the Qiagen OneStep RT-PCR kit. Blood samples also contained most of the expanded thyroid clonotypes (frequency above 0.001), which suggests that blood repertoires may reflect thyroid immune responses. Ophthalmopathy was separated from stable hyperthyroidism by a 13 V-J signature model, with approximately 90% sensitivity and 81% to 83% specificity obtained in cross-validation and 80%/75% obtained in testing. During validation, the model predicted progression to ophthalmopathy a median of approximately 6 months ahead of onset, with almost 71% sensitivity and about 72% specificity. A discovery cohort of about 96 patients, roughly 45 with Graves' ophthalmopathy and about 60 with stable Graves' hyperthyroidism, was used to find distinguishing TCR V-J signatures. Prospective prediction of ophthalmopathy was tested in an independent validation cohort consisting of 18 to 20 hyperthyroidism patients and around 16 patients who later progressed to ophthalmopathy. For training and testing, the roughly 97 patients in the discovery cohort were randomly divided in a 7:3 ratio. In addition, the study compared T-cell repertoires in thyroid tissue and in blood from about six Graves' hyperthyroidism patients. Once sampling was done, hyperthyroidism patients were given methimazole at a starting dose of 30 mg daily, whereas ophthalmopathy patients were given high-dose intravenous methylprednisolone. A second multiplex PCR round built the libraries, followed by size selection and purification. The libraries were sequenced on an Illumina HiSeq2000 using paired-end 100 bp reads. SOAPnuke was used to process the raw data, with reads discarded if the reads contained adapters or uncalled bases, had a mean Phred below 15, or lacked an exact constant-primer or identifier match. COPE v1.2.5 was used to merge high-quality paired reads, and clonotypes were defined as unique nucleotide sequences. MiTCR v1.1 was used to align clonotypes to the IMGT TRBV, TRBD and TRBJ reference segments. The analysis included only V-J combinations with a frequency above 0.0001, which together covered over 98% of the repertoires. A TCS score was defined as the ratio of F50 (clonal expansion) to E x V (chaos), with BLOSUM62-based TCRdist applied between CDR3 peptides within each V-J. Welch's t-statistics and random forest reduced roughly 540 V-J features to 13, which were used in a naive Bayes classifier (R e1071). No statistical method was used to fix the sample size in advance, and group allocation was not hidden from the investigators. TCR Vbeta CDR3 sequencing of approximately 140 peripheral blood samples (over 40 ophthalmopathy, about 74 hyperthyroidism and roughly 17 progressor patients) is reported in the paper.

The chain employs TRBV6-2 or TRBV6-3 and TRBJ2-3, with 8 bases in between that match TRBD2. The TCR comes from a woman in her twenties or thirties with Graves disease. Donor details come from another sample of the same person, matched by shared clones. The sequenced sample was peripheral blood mononuclear cells (PBMCs), obtained at new diagnosis, from a patient treated with antithyroid drugs. The sequenced DNA: TGTGCCAGCAGTTACGGGGCCCGGGCGAGCGGGAGTACAGATACGCAGTATTTT. The encoded protein is CASSYGARASGSTDTQYF.